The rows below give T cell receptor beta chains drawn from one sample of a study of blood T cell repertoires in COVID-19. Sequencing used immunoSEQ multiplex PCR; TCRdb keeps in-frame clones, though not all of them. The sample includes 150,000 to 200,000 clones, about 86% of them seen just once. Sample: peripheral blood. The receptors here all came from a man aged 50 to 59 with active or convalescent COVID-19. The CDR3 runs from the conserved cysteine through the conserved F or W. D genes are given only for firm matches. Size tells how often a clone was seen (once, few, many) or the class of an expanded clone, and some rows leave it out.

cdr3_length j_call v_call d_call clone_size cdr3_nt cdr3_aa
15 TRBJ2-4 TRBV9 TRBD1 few TGTGCCAGCAGCGTAGCAGGGGGCGCACCGGACATTCAGTACTTC CASSVAGGAPDIQYF
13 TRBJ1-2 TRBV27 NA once TGTGCCAGCAGTAACAGGGAGAACTATGGCTACACCTTC CASSNRENYGYTF
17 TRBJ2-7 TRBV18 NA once TGTGCCAGCTCACCACGAGATGGGACACTGAGCTCCTACGAGCAGTACTTC CASSPRDGTLSSYEQYF
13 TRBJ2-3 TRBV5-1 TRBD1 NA TGCGCCAGCAGCTTGGCCAGGGGGGATACGCAGTATTTT CASSLARGDTQYF
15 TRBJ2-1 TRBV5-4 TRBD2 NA TGTGCCAGCACTAACGGGACTAGCGGGGTAAATGAGCAGTTCTTC CASTNGTSGVNEQFF
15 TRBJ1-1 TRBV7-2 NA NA TGTGCCAGCAGCTTAGCAGGGGCCGAGAACACTGAAGCTTTCTTT CASSLAGAENTEAFF
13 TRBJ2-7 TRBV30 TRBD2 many TGTGCCTGGACCGGGACTAGTATCGACGAGCAGTACTTC CAWTGTSIDEQYF
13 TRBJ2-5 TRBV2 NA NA TGTGCCAGCAGCGAAGGGCAGGGGGAGACCCAGTACTTC CASSEGQGETQYF
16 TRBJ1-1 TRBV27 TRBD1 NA TGTGCCAGCAGTTTAGGACAGGGGATGGGAAACACTGAAGCTTTCTTT CASSLGQGMGNTEAFF
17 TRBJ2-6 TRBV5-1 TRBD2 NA TGCGCCAGCAGTGGGGGACTAGCGCCTTCTGGGGCCAACGTCCTGACTTTC CASSGGLAPSGANVLTF
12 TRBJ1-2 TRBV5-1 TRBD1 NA TGCGCCAGCAGCTTTACAGGGGCTGGCTACACCTTC CASSFTGAGYTF
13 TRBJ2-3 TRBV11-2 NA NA TGTGCCAGCAGCTCGGGACTTCGGGATACGCAGTATTTT CASSSGLRDTQYF
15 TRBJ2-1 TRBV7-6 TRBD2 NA TGTGCCAGCAGCTTAATGGCTAGCGGGGGGAATGAGCAGTTCTTC CASSLMASGGNEQFF
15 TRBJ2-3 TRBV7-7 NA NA TGTGCCAGCAGCTTGGGAAGCGGGTCGACAGATACGCAGTATTTT CASSLGSGSTDTQYF
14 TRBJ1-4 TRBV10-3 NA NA TGTGCCATCAGTGAGGGACAGCATAATGAAAAACTGTTTTTT CAISEGQHNEKLFF
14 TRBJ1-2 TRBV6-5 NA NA TGTGCCAGCAGCCGCTCCGCGGCTAACTATGGCTACACCTTC CASSRSAANYGYTF
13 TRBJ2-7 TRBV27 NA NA TGTGCCAGCAGTTTATGGGAGGCGGGCGAGCAGTACTTC CASSLWEAGEQYF
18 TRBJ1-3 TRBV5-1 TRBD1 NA TGCGCCAGCAGCTTTAGGACAGGGGACCTTAGCTCTGGAAACACCATATATTTT CASSFRTGDLSSGNTIYF
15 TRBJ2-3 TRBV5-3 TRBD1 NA TGTGCCATTCTTTGGACAGGGGGCTGCACAGATACGCAGTATTTT CAILWTGGCTDTQYF
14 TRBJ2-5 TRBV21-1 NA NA TGTGCCAGCAGCAACTTACCCCCGGGTGAGACCCAGTACTTC CASSNLPPGETQYF
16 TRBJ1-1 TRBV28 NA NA TGTGCCAGCAGACTCCCGGGACAAAGGATGAACACTGAAGCTTTCTTT CASRLPGQRMNTEAFF
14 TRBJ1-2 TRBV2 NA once TGTGCCAGCAGTGAAGCAGGGGAGGTGGGTGGCTACACCTTC CASSEAGEVGGYTF
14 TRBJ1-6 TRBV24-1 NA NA TGTGCCACCAGAGATGGGGGGGATAATTCACCCCTCCACTTT CATRDGGDNSPLHF
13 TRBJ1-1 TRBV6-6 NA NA TGTGCCAGCAGGGACCCAGCGGGGATTGAAGCTTTCTTT CASRDPAGIEAFF
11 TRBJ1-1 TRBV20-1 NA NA TGCAGTGCTCTACCCGACCAGCGGGCTTTCTTT CSALPDQRAFF
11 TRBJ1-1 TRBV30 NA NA TGTGCCTGGAGTGAACTATCTGAAGCTTTCTTT CAWSELSEAFF
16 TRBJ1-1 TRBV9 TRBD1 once TGTGCCAGCAGCGAGGGGACAGGTCGACCGAACACTGAAGCTTTCTTT CASSEGTGRPNTEAFF
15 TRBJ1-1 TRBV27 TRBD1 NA TGTGCCAGCAGAACTATCCAGGGGGCGCAAACTGAAGCTTTCTTT CASRTIQGAQTEAFF
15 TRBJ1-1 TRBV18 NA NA TGTGCCAGCTCAAGCGGACAGAGCTTCGGTACTGAAGCTTTCTTT CASSSGQSFGTEAFF
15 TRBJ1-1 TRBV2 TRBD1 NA TGTGCCAGCAGTGAACTGTCGGGGACAGGCACTGAAGCTTTCTTT CASSELSGTGTEAFF
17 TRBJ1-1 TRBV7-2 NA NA TGTGCCAGCAGCTTTCCGCCCTTAACGACAGCGAACACTGAAGCTTTCTTT CASSFPPLTTANTEAFF
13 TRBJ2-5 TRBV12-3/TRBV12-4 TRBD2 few TGTGCCAGCAGACCGGGACTAAAAGAGACCCAGTACTTC CASRPGLKETQYF
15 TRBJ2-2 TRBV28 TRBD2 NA TGTGCCAGCAGTGCCCCCGGGGCGGGGGTTAGGGAGCTGTTTTTT CASSAPGAGVRELFF
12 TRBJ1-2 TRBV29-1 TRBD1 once TGCAGCGTCGCAAGGGACAGGGGGGGCTACACCTTC CSVARDRGGYTF
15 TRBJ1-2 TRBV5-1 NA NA TGCGCCAGCAGCTTGGGACTGGACTCAGCTTATGGCTACACCTTC CASSLGLDSAYGYTF
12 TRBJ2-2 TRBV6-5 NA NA TGTGCCAACGACATGTTCACCGGGGAGCTGTTTTTT CANDMFTGELFF
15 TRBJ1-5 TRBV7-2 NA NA TGTGCCAGCAGCTTAGCGGTCAGGGATGGTCAGCCCCAGCATTTT CASSLAVRDGQPQHF
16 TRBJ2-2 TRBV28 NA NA TGTGCCAGGCCCTCTATCCGGGTTAAGAACACCGGGGAGCTGTTTTTT CARPSIRVKNTGELFF
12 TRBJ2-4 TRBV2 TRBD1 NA TGTGCCAGCAGTCCGGACAGGGCTCCACAGTACTTC CASSPDRAPQYF
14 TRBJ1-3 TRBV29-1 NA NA TGCAGCGTAACCGGACAGTCCTCTGGAAACACCATATATTTT CSVTGQSSGNTIYF
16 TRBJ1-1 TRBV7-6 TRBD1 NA TGTGCCAGCAGCGCCACGGGACAGGGAACGCTTGCTGAAGCTTTCTTT CASSATGQGTLAEAFF
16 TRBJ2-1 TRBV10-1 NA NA TGCGCCAGCAGTGCCTCGGGTAGCCGTAATCACAATGAGCAGTTCTTC CASSASGSRNHNEQFF
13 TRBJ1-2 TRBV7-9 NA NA TGTGCCAGCAGCCCGGACAGTAACTATGGCTACACCTTC CASSPDSNYGYTF
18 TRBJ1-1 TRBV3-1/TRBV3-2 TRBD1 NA TGTGCCAGCAGCCAAGAGGTTTCTACAGGGGGGGGGAACACTGAAGCTTTCTTT CASSQEVSTGGGNTEAFF
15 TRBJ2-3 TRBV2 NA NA TGTGCCAGCAGTGCTTTGAGGGAAGGCACAGATACGCAGTATTTT CASSALREGTDTQYF
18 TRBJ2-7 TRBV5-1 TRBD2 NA TGCGCCAGCAGCTTGATTAACTCGCCTAGCGGCCCGTCGGACGAGCAGTACTTC CASSLINSPSGPSDEQYF
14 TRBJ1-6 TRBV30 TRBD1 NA TGTGCCTGGACGGTTGGACAGGCGGTTTCACCCCTCCACTTT CAWTVGQAVSPLHF
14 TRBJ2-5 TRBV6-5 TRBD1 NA TGTGCCAGCAGTTGGACAGGGCAGCAAGAGACCCAGTACTTC CASSWTGQQETQYF
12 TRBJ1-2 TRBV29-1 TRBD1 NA TGCAGCGTTGTGACAGGGGGTTTTGTCTACACCTTC CSVVTGGFVYTF
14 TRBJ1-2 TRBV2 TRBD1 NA TGTGCCAGCACTAAGGGACAGGGGGAGAGTGGCTACACCTTC CASTKGQGESGYTF
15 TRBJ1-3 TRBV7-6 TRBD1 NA TGTGCCAGCGGCCACGGGACAGGGGGTGGAAACACCATATATTTT CASGHGTGGGNTIYF
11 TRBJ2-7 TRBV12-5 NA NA TGTGCTAGTGGTTTGATGGCCGAGCAGTACTTC CASGLMAEQYF
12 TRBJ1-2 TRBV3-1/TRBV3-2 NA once TGTGCCAGCAGCCAAGGGGCAGTTGGCTACACCTTC CASSQGAVGYTF
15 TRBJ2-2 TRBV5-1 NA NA TGCGCCAGCAGCGGCGGGACAGCGAACACCGGGGAGCTGTTTTTT CASSGGTANTGELFF
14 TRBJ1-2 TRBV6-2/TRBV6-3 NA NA TGTGCCAGCACCCCCTCAGTGGCAGTTCATGGCTACACCTTC CASTPSVAVHGYTF
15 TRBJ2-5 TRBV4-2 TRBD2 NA TGTGCCAGCAGCCCGGGGACTAGCGGGAGGGAGACCCAGTACTTC CASSPGTSGRETQYF
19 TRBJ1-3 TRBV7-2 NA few TGTGCCAGCAGCTTAGTTCTGGGGCCTGCCGGACCCTCTGGAAACACCATATATTTT CASSLVLGPAGPSGNTIYF